One sample yielded the 15 T cell receptor beta chains listed below, sequenced in a study of blood T cell repertoires in COVID-19. The data were produced by immunoSEQ multiplex PCR, yet TCRdb's version contains in-frame clones alone and is incomplete. The sample holds roughly 99,000 clones, 79% seen once. Sequencing was performed on peripheral blood. Receptors were obtained from a woman of 80 years or more with active or convalescent COVID-19.

Points on this clone: One end of the junction fails to match germline, which may point to a read error. V and J are TRBV5-1 and TRBJ2-1; 10 positions agree with TRBD2. The V gene's germline CDR1 is SGHRS and CDR2 YFSETQ. The CDR3 runs to 16 residues. In DNA, the CDR3 is TGTGCCAGCAGCTCGTCCGCTAGCGGGAGTAGCGATGAGCAGTTCTTC. It yields the protein CASSSSASGSSDEQFF.

The chain uses TRBV5-6 and TRBJ2-7, with 12 bases identical to TRBD2. The CDR3 extends over 18 amino acids. Germline CDR1 is SGHDT and CDR2 is YYEEEE. After removal of 1 base from V and 2 bases from J, the junction contained 10 bases not matched to a gene. CDR3 sequence: CASSLMASGRAETYEQYF. CDR3 bases: TGTGCCAGCAGCTTGATGGCTAGCGGGAGGGCCGAAACCTACGAGCAGTACTTC. The full variable domain, its missing parts supplied by reference TRBV5-6 and TRBJ2-7, is DAGVTQSPTHLIKTRGQQVTLRCSPKSGHDTVSWYQQALGQGPQFIFQYYEEEERQRGNFPDRFSGHQFPNYSSELNVNALLLGDSALYLCASSLMASGRAETYEQYFGPGTRLTVT.

This clone was observed once. V gene TRBV28 combines with J gene TRBJ1-4; no clear D gene. The CDR3 runs to 12 residues. Germline V CDR1 and CDR2: MDHEN, SYDVKM. The ends were cut back, 6 bases at V and 8 bases at J, with 10 bases in the middle. The CDR3 coding sequence is TGTGCCAGCAGAAGCGAACCAGAAAAACTGTTTTTT. Amino acid sequence: CASRSEPEKLFF.

The chain joins TRBV28 to TRBJ1-2, with TRBD1 as a possible D gene (6 bases). Germline CDR1 reads MDHEN; CDR2 reads SYDVKM. The V end lost 5 bases, the J end lost 4 bases, and 17 bases lay between the germline ends. CDR3 size: 15 residues. The CDR3 is CASSLGGEGRYGYTF. Written as DNA, the CDR3 is TGTGCCAGCAGTCTAGGGGGGGAAGGGCGCTATGGCTACACCTTC.

This chain joins TRBV28 and TRBJ2-1; no firm D call. Trimming left V 6 bases short and J 5 bases short, with 8 bases between. The length of the CDR3 is 12 residues. Germline V lookup: CDR1 MDHEN, CDR2 SYDVKM. The CDR3 spells CASSQIDNEQFF. CDR3 coding DNA: TGTGCCAGCAGCCAAATAGACAATGAGCAGTTCTTC.

The chain combines TRBV6-4 with TRBJ2-3; D not certain. The CDR3 is 14 residues long. The V gene's germline CDR1 is MRHNA and CDR2 SNTAGT. V was clipped by 4 bases and J by 4 bases, with 12 bases between them. The CDR3 sequence is CASSGEAGADTQYF. In nucleotides, the CDR3 is TGTGCCAGCAGTGGTGAGGCCGGTGCAGATACGCAGTATTTT.

The V and J genes are TRBV5-1 and TRBJ2-3; TRBD2 might be the D (5 bases). Deletions cut 7 bases from V and 2 bases from J, with 14 bases between. Germline V lookup: CDR1 SGHRS, CDR2 YFSETQ. This CDR3 spans 14 amino acids. Here the CDR3 reads CASRPSRATDTQYF. Written as DNA, the CDR3 is TGCGCCAGCCGCCCCTCGAGGGCCACAGATACGCAGTATTTT. Based on the CDR3 plus reference TRBV5-1 and TRBJ2-3, the full variable domain is KAGVTQTPRYLIKTRGQQVTLSCSPISGHRSVSWYQQTPGQGLQFLFEYFSETQRNKGNFPGRFSGRQFSNSRSEMNVSTLELGDSALYLCASRPSRATDTQYFGPGTRLTVL.

The chain is built from TRBV5-5 and TRBJ1-2, with 12 bases matching TRBD1. Trimming removed 4 bases from V and 4 bases from J; junction bases left unmatched: 11. Germline CDR1 SGHKS, CDR2 YYEKEE (reference sequence). The CDR3 loop spans 17 amino acids. DNA of the CDR3: TGTGCCAGCAGCAAAACGGGACAGGGGGCGTTTGCCTATGGCTACACCTTC. Encoded protein: CASSKTGQGAFAYGYTF. Full variable domain (outside the CDR3, taken from reference TRBV5-5 and TRBJ1-2): DAGVTQSPTHLIKTRGQQVTLRCSPISGHKSVSWYQQVLGQGPQFIFQYYEKEERGRGNFPDRFSARQFPNYSSELNVNALLLGDSALYLCASSKTGQGAFAYGYTFGSGTRLTVV.

The chain uses TRBV25-1 and TRBJ2-2, with 10 bases fitting TRBD2. The germline V gene encodes CDR1 MGHDK and CDR2 SYGVNS. The CDR3 contains 17 residues. The trim removed 3 bases at V and 9 bases at J, leaving 13 bases unmatched. In DNA, the CDR3 is TGTGCCAGCAGTGACCCCCCCCGACTAGCGGGTCGGTGGGAGCTGTTTTTT. This gives the protein CASSDPPRLAGRWELFF.

J is TRBJ2-7 and V is TRBV5-4; TRBD1 might be the D (5 bases). The length of the CDR3 is 17 residues. CDR1 SGHNT and CDR2 YYREEE come from the germline V gene (reference sequence). Trimming took 0 bases from V and 3 from J, leaving 19 bases between them. The chain's CDR3 is CASSLATGVSPLYEQYF. The DNA for the CDR3 is TGTGCCAGCAGCTTGGCAACAGGTGTGAGCCCACTCTACGAGCAGTACTTC. The full variable domain, with the rest looked up from reference TRBV5-4 and TRBJ2-7, is ETGVTQSPTHLIKTRGQQVTLRCSSQSGHNTVSWYQQALGQGPQFIFQYYREEENGRGNFPPRFSGLQFPNYSSELNVNALELDDSALYLCASSLATGVSPLYEQYFGPGTRLTVT.

The chain recombines TRBV9 with TRBJ2-4, with TRBD2 matching over 16 bases. The CDR3 sequence is 22 residues long. The V gene's germline CDR1 is SGDLS and CDR2 YYNGEE. V was pared by 4 bases and J by 0 bases, with 16 bases of the junction left unmatched. CDR3 amino acids: CASSIGTSGRASDRVAKNIQYF. The CDR3, as DNA: TGTGCCAGCAGCATCGGGACTAGCGGGAGGGCCTCGGACCGAGTAGCCAAAAACATTCAGTACTTC.

The CDR3 loop is CAWSFRTGTTNEKLFF. The DNA for the CDR3 is TGTGCCTGGAGTTTCCGGACAGGCACAACTAATGAAAAACTGTTTTTT. V usage is TRBV30 and J usage is TRBJ1-4; 7 nucleotides agree with TRBD1. CDR1 is GTSNPN and CDR2 is SVGIG in the germline V gene (reference sequence). The CDR3 consists of 16 residues. The V gene end was trimmed by 2 bases and the J gene end by 0 bases; junction bases not matched to a gene: 6.

The gene calls are TRBV5-1 and TRBJ1-3, with TRBD1 as a possible D gene (5 bases). This CDR3 has 18 amino acids. V was trimmed by 0 bases and J by 0 bases, leaving 16 bases between them. In germline, CDR1 is SGHRS, CDR2 YFSETQ. Here the CDR3 reads CASSLAGVRGSSGNTIYF. The CDR3 region has the DNA TGCGCCAGCAGCTTGGCCGGGGTGCGGGGGAGCTCTGGAAACACCATATATTTT.

This sequence joins TRBV27 and TRBJ1-5; 7 bases fit TRBD1. Germline trimming cut 4 bases from V and 6 bases from J; bases unmatched to any gene: 9. This CDR3 contains 15 residues. Per germline, CDR1 MNHEY and CDR2 SMNVEV (reference sequence). The CDR3 bases are TGTGCCAGCAGTTCGGGAGGGGGCAGGATTCAGCCCCAGCATTTT. Protein sequence: CASSSGGGRIQPQHF.

The CDR3 nucleotides read TGCGCCAGCAGCTTGTTTGAAGGGGCGCAGGGCTACACCTTC. Residues: CASSLFEGAQGYTF. This chain uses TRBV5-1 with TRBJ1-2; D is perhaps TRBD1 (5 bases). This CDR3 contains 14 residues. V was cut by 1 base and J by 8 bases, with 15 bases left in between. Germline CDR1 and CDR2: SGHRS and YFSETQ.